This TCR beta chain originates from a study of blood T cell repertoires in COVID-19. Under the authors' procedure: Nucleated cell counts were estimated from reference gene primer amplification. Some clones are missing from TCRdb's copy, which holds only in-frame ones; the method was immunoSEQ multiplex PCR. V and J calls and clone size are as listed in that table; D and trimming were resolved from the DNA. Among about 190,000 clones listed, around 79% were seen once. The CDR3 totals 13 residues. The germline V and J ends were trimmed by 1 base and 1 base, with 7 bases remaining between them. Germline CDR1 is SQVTM and CDR2 is ANQGSEA.

The chain employs TRBV29-1 and TRBJ2-5; D is perhaps TRBD1 (5 bases). Specimen: peripheral blood. This receptor was obtained from a woman aged 45-60 years with acute or convalescent COVID-19. The CDR3 reads CSVEGQTQETQYF. The DNA of the CDR3 is TGCAGCGTTGAAGGACAGACCCAAGAGACCCAGTACTTC.